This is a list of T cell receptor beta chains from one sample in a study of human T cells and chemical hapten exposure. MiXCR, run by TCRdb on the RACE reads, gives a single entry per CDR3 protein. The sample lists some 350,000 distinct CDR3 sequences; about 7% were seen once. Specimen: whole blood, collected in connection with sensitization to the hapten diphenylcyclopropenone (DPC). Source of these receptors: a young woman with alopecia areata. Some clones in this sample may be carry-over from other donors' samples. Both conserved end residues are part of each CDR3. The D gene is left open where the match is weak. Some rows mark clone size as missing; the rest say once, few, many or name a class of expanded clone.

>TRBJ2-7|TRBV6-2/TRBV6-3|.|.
CASTSLVSGESYEQYF
TGTGCCAGCACCAGCCTTGTGTCGGGGGAGTCCTACGAGCAGTACTTC
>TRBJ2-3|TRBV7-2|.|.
CASSLVLGADTQYF
TGTGCCAGCAGCTTAGTCTTGGGGGCAGATACGCAGTATTTT
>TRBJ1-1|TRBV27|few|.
CASAVTGDMNTEAFF
TGTGCCAGCGCGGTAACGGGAGATATGAACACTGAAGCTTTCTTT
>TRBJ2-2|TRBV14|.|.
CASSQVVQFANTGELFF
TGTGCCAGCAGCCAAGTAGTACAGTTCGCGAACACCGGGGAGCTGTTTTTT
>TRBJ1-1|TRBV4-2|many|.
CASSQDSSGALMNTEAFF
TGTGCCAGCAGCCAAGATTCATCAGGGGCGCTCATGAACACTGAAGCTTTCTTT
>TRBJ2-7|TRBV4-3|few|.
CASSRGAGAYGEQYF
TGCGCCAGCAGCCGAGGTGCAGGGGCCTATGGGGAGCAGTACTTC
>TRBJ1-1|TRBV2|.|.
CASSVLESRTEAFF
TGTGCCAGCAGCGTTCTTGAAAGTAGGACTGAAGCTTTCTTT
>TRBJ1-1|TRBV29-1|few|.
CSAGRVDTEAFF
TGCAGCGCTGGCAGGGTCGACACTGAAGCTTTCTTT
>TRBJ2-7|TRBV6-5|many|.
CASSRDKEQYF
TGTGCCAGCAGTCGGGACAAAGAGCAGTACTTC
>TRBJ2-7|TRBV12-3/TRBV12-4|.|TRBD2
CASGFGDGEGFYEQYF
TGTGCCAGCGGTTTCGGGGATGGGGAGGGTTTCTACGAGCAGTACTTC
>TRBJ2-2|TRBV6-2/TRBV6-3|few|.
CASSKGIAGELFF
TGTGCCAGCAGTAAGGGGATTGCCGGGGAGCTGTTTTTT
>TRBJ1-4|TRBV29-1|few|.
CSVEDGRGREKLFF
TGCAGCGTTGAAGATGGCAGGGGCCGGGAAAAACTGTTTTTT
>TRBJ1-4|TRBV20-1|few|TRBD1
CSAPQGAEEKLFF
TGCAGTGCTCCACAGGGGGCGGAAGAAAAACTGTTTTTT
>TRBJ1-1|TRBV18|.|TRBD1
CASSRQGEGEAFF
TGTGCCAGCTCACGACAGGGCGAGGGTGAAGCTTTCTTT
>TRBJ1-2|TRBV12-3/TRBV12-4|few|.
CASSPNFSYGYTF
TGTGCCAGCAGTCCCAATTTCTCCTATGGCTACACCTTC
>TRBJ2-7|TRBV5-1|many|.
CASSDGSEQYF
TGCGCCAGCAGTGACGGTTCCGAGCAGTACTTC
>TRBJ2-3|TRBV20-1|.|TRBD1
CSARRQGERDTQYF
TGCAGTGCTAGAAGACAGGGCGAGAGGGATACGCAGTATTTT
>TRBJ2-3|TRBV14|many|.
CASSRQIRDSGSQYF
TGTGCCAGCAGCCGCCAGATCCGGGACTCCGGATCGCAGTATTTT
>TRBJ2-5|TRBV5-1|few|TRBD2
CASSPGGTTSLIWGQYF
TGCGCCAGCAGCCCCGGGGGAACGACTAGCCTTATTTGGGGCCAGTACTTC
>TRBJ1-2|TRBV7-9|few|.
CASSPWDISNYGYTF
TGTGCCAGCAGCCCATGGGACATTTCTAACTATGGCTACACCTTC
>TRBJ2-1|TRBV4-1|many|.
CASSQEKGPSDF
TGCGCCAGCAGCCAAGAAAAGGGTCCGTCAGACTTC
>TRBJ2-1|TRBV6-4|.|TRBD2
CASIKTSGSYNEQFF
TGTGCCAGCATTAAGACTAGCGGGTCCTACAATGAGCAGTTCTTC
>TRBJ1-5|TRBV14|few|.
CASSQARDQPQHF
TGTGCCAGCAGCCAGGCCAGAGATCAGCCCCAGCATTTT
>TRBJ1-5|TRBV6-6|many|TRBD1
CASSSPGGRSQPQHF
TGTGCCAGCAGTTCGCCAGGGGGACGTAGTCAGCCCCAGCATTTT
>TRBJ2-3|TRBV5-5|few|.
CASSLWTASRTDTQYF
TGTGCCAGCAGCCTCTGGACAGCGAGCAGGACAGATACGCAGTATTTT
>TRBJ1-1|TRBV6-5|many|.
CASSLQGPTEAFF
TGTGCCAGCAGTTTGCAGGGTCCTACTGAAGCTTTCTTT
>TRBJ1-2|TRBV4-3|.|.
CASSQDIDGPYGYTF
TGCGCCAGCAGCCAAGATATCGACGGACCCTATGGCTACACCTTC
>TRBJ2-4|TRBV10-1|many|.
CASTLEGGGLIAKNIQYF
TGCGCCAGCACCCTTGAGGGGGGGGGATTAATAGCCAAAAACATTCAGTACTTC
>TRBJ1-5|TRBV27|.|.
CASSAGFNQPQHF
TGTGCCAGCAGTGCTGGCTTCAATCAGCCCCAGCATTTT
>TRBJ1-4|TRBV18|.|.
CASSPFVPSRDRQEKLFF
TGTGCCAGCTCACCTTTTGTACCGAGCCGGGACCGACAGGAAAAACTGTTTTTT
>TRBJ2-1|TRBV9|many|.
CASSAPLSFEQFF
TGTGCCAGCAGCGCCCCTTTAAGCTTCGAGCAGTTCTTC
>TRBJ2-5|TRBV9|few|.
CASSVGPDGRVETQYF
TGTGCCAGCAGCGTAGGACCTGACGGGAGAGTAGAGACCCAGTACTTC
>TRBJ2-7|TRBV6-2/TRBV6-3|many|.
CASSPKIYEQYF
TGTGCCAGCAGTCCGAAGATCTACGAGCAGTACTTC
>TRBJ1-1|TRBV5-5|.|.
CASSLWTDPEAFF
TGTGCCAGCAGCTTATGGACTGATCCTGAAGCTTTCTTT
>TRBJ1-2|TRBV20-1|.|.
CSASVTDYGYTF
TGCAGTGCTAGTGTCACTGACTATGGCTACACCTTC
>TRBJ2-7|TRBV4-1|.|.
CASSSTGGALEQYF
TGCGCCAGCAGTTCCACCGGTGGGGCACTCGAGCAGTACTTC
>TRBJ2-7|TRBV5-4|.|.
CASSSRDLHEQYF
TGTGCCAGCAGCAGCAGGGATCTCCACGAGCAGTACTTC
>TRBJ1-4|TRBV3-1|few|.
CASSQLLDNEKLFF
TGTGCCAGCAGCCAACTTCTCGATAATGAAAAACTGTTTTTT
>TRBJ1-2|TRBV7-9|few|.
CASSSPPNYGYTF
TGTGCCAGCAGCTCCCCGCCGAACTATGGCTACACCTTC
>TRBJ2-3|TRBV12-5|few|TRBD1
CASGLDPPGGHHTDTQYF
TGTGCTAGTGGTTTGGACCCCCCAGGGGGACACCACACAGATACGCAGTATTTT
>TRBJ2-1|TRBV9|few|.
CASSLTGGLDEQFF
TGTGCCAGCAGCCTTACCGGGGGGCTTGATGAGCAGTTCTTC
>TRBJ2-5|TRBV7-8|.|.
CASSSRDSGTQYF
TGTGCCAGCAGCTCCAGGGACTCAGGGACCCAGTACTTC
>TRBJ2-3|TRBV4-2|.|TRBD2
CASSQERGARDTQYF
TGTGCCAGCAGCCAAGAGCGGGGGGCGAGAGATACGCAGTATTTT
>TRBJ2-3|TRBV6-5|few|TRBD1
CASSYLSTGTDTQYF
TGTGCCAGCAGTTACCTATCGACAGGGACAGATACGCAGTATTTT
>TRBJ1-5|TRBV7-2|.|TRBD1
CASSLAQGLQPQHF
TGTGCCAGCAGCTTAGCACAGGGGCTTCAGCCCCAGCATTTT
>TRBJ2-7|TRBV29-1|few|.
CSVRVAGKTYEQYF
TGCAGCGTCAGAGTGGCAGGGAAAACCTACGAGCAGTACTTC
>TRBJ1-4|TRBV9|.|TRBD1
CASSAGGEEKLFF
TGTGCCAGCAGCGCAGGGGGCGAGGAAAAACTGTTTTTT
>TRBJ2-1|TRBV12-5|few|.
CASGFGWQGGYNEQFF
TGTGCTAGTGGTTTTGGTTGGCAGGGGGGGTACAATGAGCAGTTCTTC
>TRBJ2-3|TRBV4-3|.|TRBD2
CASSQDAELAGGPDTQYF
TGCGCCAGCAGCCAAGATGCCGAACTAGCGGGGGGGCCGGATACGCAGTATTTT
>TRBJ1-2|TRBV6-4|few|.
CAIPSGYGYTF
TGTGCCATCCCCAGCGGCTATGGCTACACCTTC
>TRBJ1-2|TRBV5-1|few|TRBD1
CASSFQGQGSGGYTF
TGCGCCAGCAGCTTCCAAGGACAGGGTTCGGGAGGCTACACCTTC
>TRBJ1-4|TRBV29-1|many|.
CSVEDEEEKLFF
TGCAGCGTTGAAGACGAAGAGGAAAAACTGTTTTTT
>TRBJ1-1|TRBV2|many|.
CASRQEAEAFF
TGTGCCAGTCGACAGGAGGCTGAAGCTTTCTTT
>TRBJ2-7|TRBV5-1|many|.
CASSLDPVTYEQYF
TGCGCCAGCAGCTTGGATCCAGTCACCTACGAGCAGTACTTC
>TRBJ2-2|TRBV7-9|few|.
CASSPPLRTGELFF
TGTGCCAGCAGCCCTCCACTTCGTACCGGGGAGCTGTTTTTT